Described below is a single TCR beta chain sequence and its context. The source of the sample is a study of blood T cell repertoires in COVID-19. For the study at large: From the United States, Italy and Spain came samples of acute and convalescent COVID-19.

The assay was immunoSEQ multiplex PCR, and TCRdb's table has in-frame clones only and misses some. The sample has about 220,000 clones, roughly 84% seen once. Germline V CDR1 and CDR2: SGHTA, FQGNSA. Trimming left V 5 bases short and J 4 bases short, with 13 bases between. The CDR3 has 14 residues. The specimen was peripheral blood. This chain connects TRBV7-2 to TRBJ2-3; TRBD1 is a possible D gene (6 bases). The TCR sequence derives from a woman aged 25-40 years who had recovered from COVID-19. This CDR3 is CASSPHDRPDTQYF. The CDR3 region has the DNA TGTGCCAGCAGCCCCCACGACAGGCCAGATACGCAGTATTTT.